This T cell receptor (beta chain) is drawn from a study of monozygotic twins with inflammatory bowel disease. TCRdb re-called the 5' RACE reads; every CDR3 protein appears as one record, without DNA. The data include under 150,000 distinct CDR3 sequences; the top ten clones carry about 2.6%. The germline CDR1 and CDR2 sequences are KGHSH and LQKENI. This CDR3 spans 14 amino acids. This receptor was identified in a human donor with ulcerative colitis or Crohn's disease, or a healthy co-twin of an affected twin (not recorded which). This chain links TRBV18 with TRBJ1-5. Sequences were obtained from blood. The CDR3 sequence: CASSLTGFNQPQHF.